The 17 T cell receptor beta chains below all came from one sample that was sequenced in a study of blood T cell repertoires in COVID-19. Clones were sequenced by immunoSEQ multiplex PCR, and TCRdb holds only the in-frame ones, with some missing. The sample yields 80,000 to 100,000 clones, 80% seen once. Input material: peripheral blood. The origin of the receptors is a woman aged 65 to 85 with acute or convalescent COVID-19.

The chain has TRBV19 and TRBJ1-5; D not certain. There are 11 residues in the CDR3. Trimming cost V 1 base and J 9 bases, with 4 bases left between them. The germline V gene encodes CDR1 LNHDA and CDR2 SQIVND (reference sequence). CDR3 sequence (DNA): TGTGCCAGTAGTATAGGCGGGCCCCAGCATTTT. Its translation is CASSIGGPQHF.

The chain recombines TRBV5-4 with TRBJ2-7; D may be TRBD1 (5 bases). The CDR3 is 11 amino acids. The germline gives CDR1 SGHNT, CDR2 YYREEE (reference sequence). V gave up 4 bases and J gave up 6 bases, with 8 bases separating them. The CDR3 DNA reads TGTGCCAGCAGCGGCCAGGGCGAGCAGTACTTC. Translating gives CASSGQGEQYF.

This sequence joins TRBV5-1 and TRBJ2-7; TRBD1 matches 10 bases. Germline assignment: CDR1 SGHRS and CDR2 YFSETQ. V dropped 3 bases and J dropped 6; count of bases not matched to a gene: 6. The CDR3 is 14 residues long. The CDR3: CASSWGQGLFEQYF. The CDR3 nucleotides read TGCGCCAGCAGCTGGGGACAGGGGCTTTTCGAGCAGTACTTC.

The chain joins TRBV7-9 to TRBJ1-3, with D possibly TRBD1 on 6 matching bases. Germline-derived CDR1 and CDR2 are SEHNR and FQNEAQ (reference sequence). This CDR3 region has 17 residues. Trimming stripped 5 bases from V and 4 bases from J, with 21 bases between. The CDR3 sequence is CASSALLEHRDGNTIYF. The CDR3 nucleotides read TGTGCCAGCAGCGCTCTCCTAGAGCACAGGGACGGAAACACCATATATTTT.

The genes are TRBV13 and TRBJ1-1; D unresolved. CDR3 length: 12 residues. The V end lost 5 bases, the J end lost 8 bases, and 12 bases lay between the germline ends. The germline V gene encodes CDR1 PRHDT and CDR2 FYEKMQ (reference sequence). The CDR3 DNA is TGTGCCAGCAGCCTCACATCCCCGGAAGCTTTCTTT. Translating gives CASSLTSPEAFF.

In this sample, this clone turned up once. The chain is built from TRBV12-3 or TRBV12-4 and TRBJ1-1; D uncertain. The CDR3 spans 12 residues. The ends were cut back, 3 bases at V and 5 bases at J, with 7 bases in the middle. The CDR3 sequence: CASSFLGTEAFF. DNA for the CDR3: TGTGCCAGCAGTTTTCTCGGGACTGAAGCTTTCTTT.

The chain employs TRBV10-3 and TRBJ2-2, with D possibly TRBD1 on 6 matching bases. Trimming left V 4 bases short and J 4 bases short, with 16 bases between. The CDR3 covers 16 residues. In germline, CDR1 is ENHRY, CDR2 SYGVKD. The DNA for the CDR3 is TGTGCCATCAGTGTAGGACAGCCTGACGGCACCGGGGAGCTGTTTTTT. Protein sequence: CAISVGQPDGTGELFF.

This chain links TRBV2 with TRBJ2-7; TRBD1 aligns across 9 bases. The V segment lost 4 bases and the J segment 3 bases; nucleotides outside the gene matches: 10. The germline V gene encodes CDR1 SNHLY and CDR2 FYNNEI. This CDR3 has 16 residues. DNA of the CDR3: TGTGCCAGCAGTGGGGGGACAGGGTTTTATTACTACGAGCAGTACTTC. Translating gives CASSGGTGFYYYEQYF.

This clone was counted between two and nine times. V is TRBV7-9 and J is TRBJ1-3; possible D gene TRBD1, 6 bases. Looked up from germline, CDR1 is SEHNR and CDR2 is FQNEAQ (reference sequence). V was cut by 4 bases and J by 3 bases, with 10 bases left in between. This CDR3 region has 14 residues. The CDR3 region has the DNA TGTGCCAGCAGCTCGGGGGGCCTTGGAAACACCATATATTTT. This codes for CASSSGGLGNTIYF. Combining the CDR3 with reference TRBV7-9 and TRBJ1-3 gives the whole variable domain DTGVSQNPRHKITKRGQNVTFRCDPISEHNRLYWYRQTLGQGPEFLTYFQNEAQLEKSRLLSDRFSAERPKGSFSTLEIQRTEQGDSAMYLCASSSGGLGNTIYFGEGSWLTVV.

The CDR3 spells CASRVGPNTGELFF. In nucleotides, the CDR3 is TGTGCCAGCAGAGTGGGGCCGAACACCGGGGAGCTGTTTTTT. The V call is TRBV5-6, the J call TRBJ2-2; perhaps TRBD1 as D (5 bases). This CDR3 contains 14 residues. Germline-derived CDR1 and CDR2 are SGHDT and YYEEEE. The V end was cut by 5 bases, the J end by 0 bases, with 8 bases between.

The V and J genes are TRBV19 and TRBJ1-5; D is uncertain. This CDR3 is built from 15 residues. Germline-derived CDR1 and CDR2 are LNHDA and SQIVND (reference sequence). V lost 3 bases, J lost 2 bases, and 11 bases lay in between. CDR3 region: CASSIEELGNQPQHF. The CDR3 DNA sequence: TGTGCCAGTAGTATTGAGGAATTGGGCAATCAGCCCCAGCATTTT.

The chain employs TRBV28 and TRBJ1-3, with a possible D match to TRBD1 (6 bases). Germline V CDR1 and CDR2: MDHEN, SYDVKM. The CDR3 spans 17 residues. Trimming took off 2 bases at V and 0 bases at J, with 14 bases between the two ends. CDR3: CASSLEAGGPSGNTIYF. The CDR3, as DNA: TGTGCCAGCAGTTTAGAAGCCGGGGGGCCCTCTGGAAACACCATATATTTT.

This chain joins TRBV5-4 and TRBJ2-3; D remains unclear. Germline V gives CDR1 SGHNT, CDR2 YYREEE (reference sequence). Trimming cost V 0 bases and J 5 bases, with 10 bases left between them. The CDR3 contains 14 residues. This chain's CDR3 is CASSLVQEGDTQYF. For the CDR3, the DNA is TGTGCCAGCAGCTTGGTTCAGGAAGGAGATACGCAGTATTTT.

The CDR3 loop reads CASSLGRGATAPSGNEQFF. The CDR3 DNA reads as TGCGCCAGCAGCTTGGGGCGGGGGGCCACCGCCCCATCAGGCAATGAGCAGTTCTTC. V usage is TRBV5-1 and J usage is TRBJ2-1; TRBD2 matches at 8 bases. Unmatched junction bases numbered 17, after V lost 0 bases and J lost 6 bases. From germline, CDR1 is SGHRS and CDR2 YFSETQ. This CDR3 spans 19 amino acids.

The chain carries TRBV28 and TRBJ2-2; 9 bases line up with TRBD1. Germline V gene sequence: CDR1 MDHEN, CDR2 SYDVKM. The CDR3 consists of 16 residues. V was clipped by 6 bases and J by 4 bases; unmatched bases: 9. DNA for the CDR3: TGTGCCAGCAGAAATGAACAGGGGGCGGCCACCGGGGAGCTGTTTTTT. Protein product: CASRNEQGAATGELFF.

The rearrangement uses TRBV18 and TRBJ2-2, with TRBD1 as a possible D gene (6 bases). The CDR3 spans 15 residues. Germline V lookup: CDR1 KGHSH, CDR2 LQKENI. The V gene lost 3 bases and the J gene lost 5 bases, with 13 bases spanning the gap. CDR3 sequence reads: CASSPWGRQTGELFF. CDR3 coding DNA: TGTGCCAGCTCACCGTGGGGGCGCCAAACCGGGGAGCTGTTTTTT.

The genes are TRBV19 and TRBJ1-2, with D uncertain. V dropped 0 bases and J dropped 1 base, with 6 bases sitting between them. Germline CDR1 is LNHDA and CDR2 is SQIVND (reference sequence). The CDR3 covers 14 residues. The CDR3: CASSIEEFNYGYTF. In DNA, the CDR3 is TGTGCCAGTAGTATAGAGGAGTTTAACTATGGCTACACCTTC.